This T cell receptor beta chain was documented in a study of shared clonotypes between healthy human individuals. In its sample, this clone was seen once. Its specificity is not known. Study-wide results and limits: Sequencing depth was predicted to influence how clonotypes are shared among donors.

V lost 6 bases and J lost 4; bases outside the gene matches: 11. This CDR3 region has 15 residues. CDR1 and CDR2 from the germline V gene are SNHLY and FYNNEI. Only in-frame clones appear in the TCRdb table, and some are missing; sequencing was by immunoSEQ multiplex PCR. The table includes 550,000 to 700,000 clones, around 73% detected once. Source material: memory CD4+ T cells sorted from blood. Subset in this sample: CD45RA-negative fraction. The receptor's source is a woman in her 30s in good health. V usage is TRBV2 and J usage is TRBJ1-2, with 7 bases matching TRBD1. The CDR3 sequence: CASSRETGTIYGYTF. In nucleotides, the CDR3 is TGTGCCAGCAGCCGCGAGACAGGGACGATCTATGGCTACACCTTC.